What follows is one T cell receptor beta chain and its context. Its cognate antigen is unknown. The data were obtained in a study of blood T cells in healthy people across ages. Study in general: In model experiments, template switching was able to capture about one barcoded beta molecule for every two T cells that were present. Overall study findings and caveats: Measured against age, TCR beta diversity per million T cells decreased in a roughly linear manner. Bulk PBMC profiling left naive and antigen-experienced comparisons inconclusive.

The use of a sample-barcoded 5' primer and a J-beta primer mix characterized a second PCR of roughly 7 to 12 cycles. MiXCR, run by TCRdb on the 5' RACE reads, gives a single entry per CDR3 protein. The data contain 600,000 to 650,000 distinct CDR3 sequences, about 53% of them singletons. The sample comprised blood. The clonotype originates from a man in his sixties in good health.

The CDR3 is CASSLGAGDYNEQFF. CDR3 in DNA: TGCGCCAGCAGCTTGGGGGCAGGGGACTACAATGAGCAGTTCTTC. The chain has TRBV5-1 and TRBJ2-1; D perhaps matches TRBD1 (6 bases). V dropped 0 bases and J dropped 3 bases, with 10 bases sitting between them. This CDR3 comprises 15 residues. The V gene's germline CDR1 is SGHRS and CDR2 YFSETQ. The full variable domain, in which reference TRBV5-1 and TRBJ2-1 provide the parts outside the CDR3, is KAGVTQTPRYLIKTRGQQVTLSCSPISGHRSVSWYQQTPGQGLQFLFEYFSETQRNKGNFPGRFSGRQFSNSRSEMNVSTLELGDSALYLCASSLGAGDYNEQFFGPGTRLTVL.